This TCR beta chain was recovered during a study of CD8+CD57+ T cells in acquired aplastic anemia. In the study overall: On average, sorted CD4+ and CD8+ cells gave 3.2 ug of DNA.

Profiling of TCR beta VDJ combinations and CDR3 sequences used genomic DNA as template. TCRdb ran MiXCR on the reads and lists one entry per CDR3 protein. The sample lists 150,000 to 200,000 distinct CDR3 sequences; approximately 48% were seen once. Whoever was chosen for sequencing had shown CD8+CD57+ cell expansion by flow cytometry. J gave up 4 bases and V 1 base, and 8 bases lay outside the gene matches. This CDR3 comprises 17 residues. Germline V gives CDR1 SGHAT, CDR2 FQNNGV. The TCR originated in a human donor with aplastic anemia. Sequenced material: sorted CD4+, CD8+, or CD8+CD57+ T cells (not recorded which) from PBMCs. The V call is TRBV11-2, the J call TRBJ2-5; 11 positions match TRBD2. The CDR3 DNA is TGTGCCAGCAGCTTAGTAGGGTCTAGCGGGAGGAGAGAGACCCAGTACTTC. Translating gives CASSLVGSSGRRETQYF.